This T cell receptor (beta chain) was sequenced for a study of cytomegalovirus exposure and HLA in healthy donors. Study-wide context: The Caucasian-associated ancestry cluster contained roughly four fifths of the approximately 390 genotyped donors.

Notes on this clone: Antigen specificity is unknown.

PCR primers comprised 60 Vbeta and 13 Jbeta primers. Sequencing was performed with immunoSEQ multiplex PCR; in TCRdb, only in-frame clones are kept and a portion is missing. The table includes fewer than 250,000 clones, 77% detected once. Overall study results and limits: Trimming of TCR beta V- and J-genes showed a link, identified in a later analysis, to a missense DCLRE1C variant. Rarity held for most TCR sequences, but there were some public TCRs that occurred in many donors.

Whereas donors were nominally healthy upon sampling, unrecorded immune exposures were probable. This TCR derives from a woman aged 30 to 39 in good health and CMV-seropositive. The specimen was PBMCs.

This CDR3 is CASSQEGGTGIYGYTF. The CDR3 nucleotides are TGCGCCAGCAGCCAAGAAGGGGGGACAGGGATCTATGGCTACACCTTC. J is TRBJ1-2 and V is TRBV4-1, with 9 bases identical to TRBD1. Trimming removed 0 bases from V and 4 bases from J; junction bases left unmatched: 6. Looked up from germline, CDR1 is MGHRA and CDR2 is YSYEKL. The CDR3 has 16 amino acids.